This T cell receptor (beta chain) was captured in a study of T-cell reconstitution after alpha-beta-depleted transplantation in children. The CDR3 runs to 11 residues. Germline V gene sequence: CDR1 DFQATT, CDR2 SNEGSKA (reference sequence). The ends were cut back, 6 bases at V and 8 bases at J, with 13 bases in the middle. The library targeted TCRbeta and was prepared with unique molecular identifiers. TCRdb redid the calling of the PCR reads with MiXCR, one entry per CDR3 protein. Here the sample spans some 530,000 distinct CDR3 sequences, around 12% being singletons. The specimen comprised PBMCs from the stem cell graft donor, sampled from the stem cell graft. This clonotype originated in a human donor who donated a stem cell graft to a child with combined immunodeficiency. The rearrangement uses TRBV20-1 and TRBJ1-1; no clear D. CDR3 in DNA: TGCAGTGCAACGACGCAGGTCGAAGCTTTCTTT. This codes for CSATTQVEAFF.